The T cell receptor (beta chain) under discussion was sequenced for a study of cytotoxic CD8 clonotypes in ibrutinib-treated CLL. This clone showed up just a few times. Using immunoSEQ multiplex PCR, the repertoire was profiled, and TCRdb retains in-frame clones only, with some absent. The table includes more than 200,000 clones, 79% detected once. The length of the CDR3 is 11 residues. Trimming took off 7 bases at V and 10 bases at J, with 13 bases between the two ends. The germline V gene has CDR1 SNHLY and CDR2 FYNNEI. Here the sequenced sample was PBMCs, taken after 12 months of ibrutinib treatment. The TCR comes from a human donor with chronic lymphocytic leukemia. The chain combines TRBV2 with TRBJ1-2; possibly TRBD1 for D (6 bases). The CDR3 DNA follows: TGTGCCAGCAACCAGGACAGATTCTACACCTTC. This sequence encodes CASNQDRFYTF.